These 5 T cell receptor beta chains share one sample of origin, sequenced in a study of technical replicates of blood from several donors. Measured with immunoSEQ multiplex PCR; TCRdb has only the in-frame clones, and not every one. Seen here are under 90,000 clones, over 90% observed once, and the top ten hold 0.25% to 0.3%. Sequenced: T cells isolated from PBMCs. Receptors originate from a human donor in good health.

This clone was recorded only once. The chain couples TRBV7-8 to TRBJ2-5; 12 nucleotides align to TRBD2. CDR1 is SGHVS, CDR2 FQNEAQ, per germline. Germline trimming cut 0 bases from V and 0 bases from J; bases unmatched to any gene: 8. CDR3 length: 19 residues. The CDR3 sequence is CASSLAGLAGGPNQETQYF. The CDR3 DNA reads TGTGCCAGCAGCTTAGCAGGGCTAGCGGGAGGGCCTAACCAAGAGACCCAGTACTTC.

The gene calls are TRBV7-9 and TRBJ2-1; TRBD1 aligns across 10 bases. The CDR3 totals 19 residues. J gave up 7 bases and V 0 bases, and 15 bases lay outside the gene matches. Germline CDR1 is SEHNR and CDR2 is FQNEAQ (reference sequence). The CDR3 nucleotides read TGTGCCAGCAGCTTAGCAATCCTAAAGACCGGGACAGGGGAAAATGAGCAGTTCTTC. Translating it yields CASSLAILKTGTGENEQFF.

The rearrangement links TRBV5-1 to TRBJ1-4, with D possibly matching TRBD1 (6 bases). This CDR3 spans 17 amino acids. Trimming removed 4 bases from V and 3 bases from J, with 19 bases in between. Germline lookup yields CDR1 SGHRS and CDR2 YFSETQ. The CDR3 sequence: CASSAAVGPGANEKLFF. Written as DNA, the CDR3 is TGCGCCAGCAGCGCTGCGGTGGGTCCAGGGGCTAATGAAAAACTGTTTTTT.

This chain connects TRBV7-9 to TRBJ2-1; D gene ambiguous. CDR1 is SEHNR, CDR2 FQNEAQ, per germline (reference sequence). V was cut by 6 bases and J by 10 bases, with 13 bases left in between. This CDR3 is built from 12 residues. CDR3 residues: CASSLVRGEQFF. Written as DNA, the CDR3 is TGTGCCAGCAGTCTTGTGCGCGGCGAGCAGTTCTTC.

The rearrangement uses TRBV28 and TRBJ2-3, with TRBD2 identical over 13 bases. CDR3 size: 13 residues. J gave up 9 bases and V 10 bases, and 7 bases lay outside the gene matches. Germline V CDR1 and CDR2: MDHEN, SYDVKM. CDR3 nucleotide sequence: TGTGCCAACCAGCGGACTAGCGGGAGCACGCAGTATTTT. This encodes CANQRTSGSTQYF. Drawing the rest from reference TRBV28 and TRBJ2-3, the complete variable domain is DVKVTQSSRYLVKRTGEKVFLECVQDMDHENMFWYRQDPGLGLRLIYFSYDVKMKEKGDIPEGYSVSREKKERFSLILESASTNQTSMYLCANQRTSGSTQYFGPGTRLTVL.